The following is a T cell receptor (beta chain) sequence with its context. No antigen is known for it. The table came from immunoSEQ multiplex PCR; TCRdb's copy has only in-frame clones and leaves some out. The repertoire holds tens of thousands of clones, with around 89% as singletons. The data stem from a study of OX40 agonist ivuxolimab in advanced cancers. Study overall: Patient treatment consisted of intravenous ivuxolimab administration every 2 weeks at 0.01 to 10 mg/kg.

Study-wide points: Both CD4+ and CD8+ T cell populations in blood had undergone clonal expansion by week 6 at 0.1 to 3.0 mg/kg. The work left the antigen specificity of expanded peripheral T cells undetermined.

The CDR3 has 12 residues. Trimming shortened V by 3 bases and J by 3 bases, and 2 bases separated the two germline ends. Germline loops: CDR1 SGHNT, CDR2 YENEEA. This specimen consisted of CD4+ or CD8+ T cells sorted from blood, obtained in a trial of the OX40 agonist ivuxolimab. The chain employs TRBV11-3 and TRBJ2-2; D gene ambiguous. The sequence derives from an adult with an advanced solid tumor such as melanoma, head and neck, liver or kidney cancer. The DNA for the CDR3 is TGTGCCAGCAGCTTCGACACCGGGGAGCTGTTTTTT. It specifies CASSFDTGELFF.